The rows below give T cell receptor beta chains drawn from one sample of a study of regulatory T cells in long-lasting Graves disease. TCRdb reprocessed the multiplex PCR reads with MiXCR, giving one entry per CDR3 protein. The sample lists about 470,000 distinct CDR3 sequences; roughly 20% were seen once. The specimen comprised peripheral blood mononuclear cells (PBMCs), sampled when the disease was refractory, from a patient treated with antithyroid drugs. The source is a female donor with Graves disease. Each CDR3 is given with its conserved first and last residue. Fields, in order: CDR3 protein, CDR3 DNA, J gene, D gene, clone size, V gene. D genes are given only for firm matches. A row's size may be missing; if present it is once, few, many or a size class.

CAISLYGWEQYF,TGTGCCATCAGTTTATATGGATGGGAGCAGTACTTC,TRBJ2-7,NA,once,TRBV28
CASSSSGNPRIYEQYF,TGTGCCAGCAGTTCCAGCGGTAACCCTAGAATCTACGAGCAGTACTTC,TRBJ2-7,NA,NA,TRBV6-9
CASRAFQWGRYGYTF,TGTGCCAGCAGGGCCTTCCAATGGGGCAGGTATGGCTACACCTTC,TRBJ1-2,NA,many,TRBV12-3/TRBV12-4
CASRTPQGALGNSPLHF,TGTGCCAGCAGGACACCCCAGGGGGCGCTGGGTAATTCACCCCTCCACTTT,TRBJ1-6,TRBD1,NA,TRBV6-1
CAISESPGRQGTGGYTF,TGTGCCATCAGTGAGTCTCCGGGAAGGCAGGGCACTGGTGGCTACACCTTC,TRBJ1-2,NA,NA,TRBV10-3
CASSLTPLAGSETQYF,TGTGCCAGCAGCTTAACCCCCTTAGCGGGAAGTGAGACCCAGTACTTC,TRBJ2-5,TRBD2,many,TRBV11-2
CASGFGPSGRTTGELFF,TGTGCTAGTGGTTTCGGGCCTAGCGGGAGGACCACCGGGGAGCTGTTTTTT,TRBJ2-2,TRBD2,NA,TRBV12-5
CSARGQGEYNEQFF,TGCAGTGCTAGAGGACAGGGGGAATACAATGAGCAATTCTTC,TRBJ2-1,TRBD1,once,TRBV20-1
CATTTSGRPPYEQYF,TGTGCCACAACCACTAGCGGGAGGCCTCCCTACGAGCAGTACTTC,TRBJ2-7,TRBD2,few,TRBV6-1
CASSLDSPQTYNSPLHF,TGCGCCAGCAGCCTTGACAGTCCTCAAACCTATAATTCACCCCTCCACTTT,TRBJ1-6,NA,NA,TRBV4-1
CASSEGLGGLAGVTGKTQYF,TGTGCCAGCAGTGAAGGTTTAGGCGGGCTAGCGGGAGTAACCGGAAAGACCCAGTACTTC,TRBJ2-5,TRBD2,many,TRBV6-1
CASSDPRGFNYGYTF,TGTGCCAGCAGCGACCCCAGGGGTTTCAACTATGGCTACACCTTC,TRBJ1-2,NA,NA,TRBV6-2/TRBV6-3
CASSYGDRGYEQYF,TGTGCCAGCAGTTACGGGGACAGGGGGTACGAGCAGTACTTC,TRBJ2-7,TRBD1,few,TRBV6-2/TRBV6-3
CASSDHDTVRTEAFF,TGTGCCAGCAGCGACCATGACACCGTTCGAACTGAAGCTTTCTTT,TRBJ1-1,NA,once,TRBV9
CASSAVGGSEAFF,TGTGCCAGCAGCGCGGTGGGCGGAAGCGAAGCTTTCTTT,TRBJ1-1,NA,NA,TRBV6-1
CASARGTGGIGNQPQHF,TGTGCCAGTGCTCGTGGGACAGGAGGGATTGGCAATCAGCCCCAGCATTTT,TRBJ1-5,TRBD1,NA,TRBV19
CASSDRVPYEQYF,TGTGCCAGCAGTGACAGGGTCCCCTACGAGCAGTACTTC,TRBJ2-7,NA,many,TRBV2
CASSIVATEAFF,TGTGCCAGCAGCATAGTGGCCACTGAAGCTTTCTTT,TRBJ1-1,NA,NA,TRBV7-9
CASSEALLGGQETQYF,TGTGCCAGCAGTGAAGCGCTCTTGGGGGGGCAAGAGACCCAGTACTTC,TRBJ2-5,TRBD2,many,TRBV2
CASSSPLGGYTF,TGTGCCAGCAGCTCACCTTTAGGTGGCTACACCTTC,TRBJ1-2,NA,NA,TRBV9
CASSPGFTGELFF,TGTGCCAGCAGCCCCGGATTTACCGGGGAGCTGTTTTTT,TRBJ2-2,NA,NA,TRBV7-2
CASSLQGGELFF,TGCGCCAGCAGCTTGCAGGGCGGGGAGCTGTTTTTT,TRBJ2-2,NA,few,TRBV5-1
CASKKRNTDTQYF,TGTGCCAGCAAGAAGCGGAACACAGATACGCAGTATTTT,TRBJ2-3,NA,few,TRBV6-1
CASRGLAGPQETQYF,TGTGCCAGTAGAGGATTAGCGGGACCGCAAGAGACCCAGTACTTC,TRBJ2-5,TRBD2,few,TRBV19
CASSLSGFRETQYF,TGCGCCAGCAGCTTGTCGGGTTTCCGAGAGACCCAGTACTTC,TRBJ2-5,NA,few,TRBV5-1
CSARPEDRVLFDTGELFF,TGCAGTGCTAGACCAGAGGACAGGGTATTATTTGACACCGGGGAGCTGTTTTTT,TRBJ2-2,TRBD1,NA,TRBV20-1
CASSYSNRAPYEQYF,TGTGCCAGCAGTTACTCGAACAGGGCCCCCTACGAGCAGTACTTC,TRBJ2-7,NA,few,TRBV6-9
CASGDSYEQYF,TGTGCCAGCGGAGATAGCTACGAGCAGTACTTC,TRBJ2-7,NA,many,TRBV2
CASRPTRGLAKNIQYF,TGTGCCAGCAGACCCACCAGGGGGCTAGCGAAAAACATTCAGTACTTC,TRBJ2-4,TRBD1,NA,TRBV6-1
CATSDSTSGPPYEQYF,TGTGCCACCAGTGATTCGACTAGCGGACCTCCCTACGAGCAGTACTTC,TRBJ2-7,TRBD2,many,TRBV24-1
CASRSGTGVEAFF,TGTGCCAGCAGATCCGGGACAGGGGTTGAAGCTTTCTTT,TRBJ1-1,TRBD1,NA,TRBV6-2/TRBV6-3
CARRTDQPQHF,TGTGCCAGACGTACGGATCAGCCCCAGCATTTT,TRBJ1-5,NA,many,TRBV12-3/TRBV12-4
CASSQRTYNEQFF,TGTGCCAGCAGTCAGCGGACTTACAATGAGCAGTTCTTC,TRBJ2-1,NA,NA,TRBV11-3
CSVRRLAANTGELFF,TGCAGCGTTCGGAGACTAGCGGCGAACACCGGGGAGCTGTTTTTT,TRBJ2-2,TRBD2,few,TRBV29-1
CASSEAVGGYF,TGTGCCAGCAGTGAAGCGGTGGGCGGCTACTTC,TRBJ2-4,NA,many,TRBV2
CASSYSGQEETQYF,TGTGCCAGCAGTTACTCGGGCCAGGAAGAGACCCAGTACTTC,TRBJ2-5,NA,many,TRBV12-3/TRBV12-4
CASSLIEGTYDTGELFF,TGTGCCAGCAGCTTGATCGAAGGGACATACGACACCGGGGAGCTGTTTTTT,TRBJ2-2,NA,few,TRBV5-5
CATSSRGLGGMEEQYF,TGTGCCACCAGCAGCAGGGGCCTCGGGGGGATGGAGGAGCAGTACTTC,TRBJ2-7,NA,NA,TRBV15
CASSYKRGSYNEQFF,TGTGCCAGCAGTTATAAGCGGGGGAGTTACAATGAGCAGTTCTTC,TRBJ2-1,TRBD2,many,TRBV2
CAIRRDRDSGELFF,TGTGCCATCCGCCGGGACAGGGACTCCGGGGAGCTGTTTTTT,TRBJ2-2,TRBD1,NA,TRBV10-3
CSARYRGPVYGYTF,TGCAGTGCTAGGTACCGGGGACCGGTCTATGGCTACACCTTC,TRBJ1-2,NA,NA,TRBV20-1
CASTLPGQGNTGELFF,TGTGCCAGCACCCTCCCGGGACAGGGGAACACCGGGGAGCTGTTTTTT,TRBJ2-2,TRBD1,many,TRBV28
CASTNQNYGYTF,TGTGCCAGTACAAATCAGAACTATGGCTACACCTTC,TRBJ1-2,NA,NA,TRBV19
CAISSGRGVGETQYF,TGTGCCATCAGCTCCGGGAGGGGGGTTGGAGAGACCCAGTACTTC,TRBJ2-5,TRBD2,few,TRBV10-3
CASSPTGIMNTEAFF,TGTGCCAGCAGCCCGACGGGAATCATGAACACTGAAGCTTTCTTT,TRBJ1-1,NA,NA,TRBV5-6
CASSLTGLLSYEQYF,TGTGCCAGCAGCTTGACGGGACTACTCTCCTACGAGCAGTACTTC,TRBJ2-7,TRBD2,NA,TRBV5-6
CANSQGRTGGFGYTF,TGCGCCAACAGCCAGGGACGGACAGGGGGCTTCGGCTACACCTTC,TRBJ1-2,TRBD1,NA,TRBV4-1
CASSRTDYSHEQYF,TGTGCCAGCAGCAGAACGGACTACTCACACGAGCAGTACTTC,TRBJ2-7,NA,many,TRBV9
CSASVLAGNTGGLFF,TGCAGTGCTAGCGTCCTAGCGGGGAACACCGGGGGGCTGTTTTTT,TRBJ2-2,TRBD2,NA,TRBV20-1
CASSYTTSGIGEQFF,TGTGCCAGCAGTTACACGACTAGCGGGATCGGGGAGCAGTTCTTC,TRBJ2-1,TRBD2,many,TRBV6-9
CASGLSGRAHEQYF,TGTGCTAGTGGTTTGTCAGGGAGGGCCCACGAGCAGTACTTC,TRBJ2-7,TRBD2,many,TRBV12-5
CAWSRAGGPNEQYF,TGTGCCTGGAGTCGAGCGGGAGGGCCGAACGAGCAGTACTTC,TRBJ2-7,TRBD2,many,TRBV30
CASSFRGDYEQYF,TGTGCCAGCAGTTTTCGAGGTGACTACGAGCAGTACTTC,TRBJ2-7,NA,NA,TRBV27
CASSQDRASNEKLFF,TGCGCCAGCAGCCAAGATAGGGCCTCTAATGAAAAACTGTTTTTT,TRBJ1-4,NA,few,TRBV4-3
CASSLAQQAAGTVNTEAFF,TGTGCCAGCAGCTTAGCGCAACAGGCCGCAGGGACTGTGAACACTGAAGCTTTCTTT,TRBJ1-1,NA,many,TRBV7-6
CASSRTGGSGANVLTF,TGTGCCAGCAGTCGTACAGGGGGCTCTGGGGCCAACGTCCTGACTTTC,TRBJ2-6,TRBD1,many,TRBV25-1
CASSLLPGDEQYF,TGTGCCAGCAGTTTACTTCCTGGGGACGAGCAGTACTTC,TRBJ2-7,NA,many,TRBV12-3/TRBV12-4